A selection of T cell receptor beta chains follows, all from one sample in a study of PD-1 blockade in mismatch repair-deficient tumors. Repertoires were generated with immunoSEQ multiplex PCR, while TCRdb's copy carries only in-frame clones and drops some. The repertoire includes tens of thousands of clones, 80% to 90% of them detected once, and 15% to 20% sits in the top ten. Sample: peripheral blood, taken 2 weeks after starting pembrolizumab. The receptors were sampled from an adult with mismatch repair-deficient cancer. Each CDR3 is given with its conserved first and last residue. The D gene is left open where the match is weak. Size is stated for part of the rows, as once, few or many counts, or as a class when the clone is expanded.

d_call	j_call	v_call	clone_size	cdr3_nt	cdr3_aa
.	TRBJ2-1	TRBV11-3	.	TGTGCCAGCAGCTTCCAAGCGGATGAGCAGTTCTTC	CASSFQADEQFF
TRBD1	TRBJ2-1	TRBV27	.	TGTGCCAGCAGTTTCGACAGGGAGTCCTACAATGAGCAGTTCTTC	CASSFDRESYNEQFF
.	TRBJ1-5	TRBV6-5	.	TGTGCCAGCAGTTACTCGGTAAATCAGCCCCAGCATTTT	CASSYSVNQPQHF
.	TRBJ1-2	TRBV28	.	TGTGCCAGCAGTTATCAGACACGTAACTATGGCTACACCTTC	CASSYQTRNYGYTF
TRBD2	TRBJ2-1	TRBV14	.	TGTGCCAGCAGCCAACCTTACACTAGCGGGAGGATGAACAATGAGCAGTTCTTC	CASSQPYTSGRMNNEQFF
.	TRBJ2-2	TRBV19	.	TGTGCCAGCATAACAGGAACCGGGGAGCTGTTTTTT	CASITGTGELFF
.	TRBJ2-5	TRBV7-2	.	TGTGCCAGCAGCTTAGCGTTGGTAGAGACCCAGTACTTC	CASSLALVETQYF
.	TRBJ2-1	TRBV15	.	TGTGCCACCAGCAGAGATAAATGGGACCACGACAATGAGCAGTTCTTC	CATSRDKWDHDNEQFF
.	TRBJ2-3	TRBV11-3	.	TGTGCCAGCAGTCCACAGGGAAACACAGATACGCAGTATTTT	CASSPQGNTDTQYF
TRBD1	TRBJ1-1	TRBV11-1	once	TGTGCCAGCAGCCTCAGGGGGCTAGGGAACACTGAAGCTTTCTTT	CASSLRGLGNTEAFF
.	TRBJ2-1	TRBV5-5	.	TGTGCCAGCAGCGTCAACCCTTGGGGGAGCAATGAGCAGTTCTTC	CASSVNPWGSNEQFF
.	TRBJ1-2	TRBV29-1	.	TGCAGCTCAAGGGGGATCGACTATGGCTACACCTTC	CSSRGIDYGYTF
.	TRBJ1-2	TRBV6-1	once	TGTGCCAGCAGTAGTCTGGGCTATGGCTACACCTTC	CASSSLGYGYTF
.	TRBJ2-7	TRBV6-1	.	TGTGCCAGCAGTGAAAGGACTCTTACCTACGAGCAGTACTTC	CASSERTLTYEQYF
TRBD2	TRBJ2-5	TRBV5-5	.	TGTGCCAGCAGCCCAGGACTAGCGGGAGTAGGGGAGACCCAGTACTTC	CASSPGLAGVGETQYF
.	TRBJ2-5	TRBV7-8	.	TGTGCCAGCAGCTTAGGGGTTGCTGGAGAGACCCAGTACTTC	CASSLGVAGETQYF
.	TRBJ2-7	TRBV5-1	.	TGCGCCAGCAGCTTGGGGGATTCGACCTACGAGCAGTACTTC	CASSLGDSTYEQYF